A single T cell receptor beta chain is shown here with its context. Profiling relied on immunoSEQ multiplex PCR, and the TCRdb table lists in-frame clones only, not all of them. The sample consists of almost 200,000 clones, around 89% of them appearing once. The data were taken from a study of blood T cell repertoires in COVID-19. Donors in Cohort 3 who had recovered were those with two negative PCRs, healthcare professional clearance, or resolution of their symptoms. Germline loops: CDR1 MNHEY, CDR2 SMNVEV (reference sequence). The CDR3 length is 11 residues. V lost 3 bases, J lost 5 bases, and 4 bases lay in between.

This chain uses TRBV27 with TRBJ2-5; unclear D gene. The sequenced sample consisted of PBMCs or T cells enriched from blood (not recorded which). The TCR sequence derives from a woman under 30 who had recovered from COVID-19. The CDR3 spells CASSFLETQYF. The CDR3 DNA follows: TGTGCCAGCAGTTTCTTGGAGACCCAGTACTTC.